This T cell receptor beta chain originates from a study of blood T cells in healthy people across ages. The CDR3 covers 16 residues. V lost 0 bases and J 3 bases, leaving 15 bases between the germline ends. Germline CDR1 DFQATT, CDR2 SNEGSKA (reference sequence). A second about 7 to 11 cycle PCR used barcoded and J-beta primers. TCRdb redid the calling of the 5' RACE reads with MiXCR, one entry per CDR3 protein. The sample has about 760,000 distinct CDR3 sequences, 20% to 25% seen once. This clonotype was found a few times. These data were likewise used in another study, on T cells of mothers and their children.

The sample consisted of blood. The clonotype comes from a boy younger than 18 in good health. The chain combines TRBV20-1 with TRBJ2-1; D is ambiguous. The CDR3 reads CSARDSGGPYYNEQFF. CDR3 in DNA: TGCAGTGCTAGAGATTCGGGCGGCCCATACTACAATGAGCAGTTCTTC.